This TCR beta chain was obtained from a study of blood T cell repertoires in COVID-19. Background on the study: Donors in the United States, Italy and Spain gave samples during acute or convalescent COVID-19. From T cells, B-cell-depleted T cells, or PBMCs came the material, which was cDNA or gDNA.

Seattle enrolled patients during active infection and tracked them longitudinally. Authors' data handling: Using reference gene primer amplification, nucleated cell counts were estimated. Generated by immunoSEQ multiplex PCR, the TCRdb table keeps only in-frame clones and is missing some. V, J and clone size reflect that table, while D and trimming were determined from the DNA. This table has 55,000 to 75,000 clones, about four fifths appearing once. Germline V gene data show CDR1 as MGHRA and CDR2 as YSYEKL. V lost 3 bases and J lost 14; bases outside the gene matches: 7. The CDR3 totals 13 residues.

This TCR was recovered from a man older than 75 with COVID-19, enrolled during active disease. The chain recombines TRBV4-1 with TRBJ2-1, with 10 positions matching TRBD1. The sample consisted of peripheral blood. CDR3: CASSHERGTGEFF. DNA for the CDR3: TGCGCCAGCAGCCATGAGCGTGGGACAGGGGAGTTCTTC.